This T cell receptor beta chain stems from a study of blood T cell repertoires in COVID-19. The CDR3 sequence is 15 residues long. The V gene's germline CDR1 is MDHEN and CDR2 SYDVKM. V lost 5 bases and J lost 4; bases outside the gene matches: 5. Two negative PCRs, clearance, or symptom resolution were required of recovered Cohort 3 donors. In the original processing: Using reference gene primer amplification, nucleated cell counts were estimated. Assay used: immunoSEQ multiplex PCR; TCRdb lists only in-frame clones, some missing. The DNA was the basis for D and trimming; V, J and clone size are from that table. This table holds under 150,000 clones, over 60% found once. This clone was counted only a few times.

The chain is built from TRBV28 and TRBJ2-3, with 11 positions matching TRBD2. Material: PBMCs or T cells enriched from blood (not recorded which). The sequence was obtained from a woman aged 50 to 60 who had recovered from COVID-19. The CDR3 reads CASSKLAGAPDTQYF. DNA for the CDR3: TGTGCCAGCAGTAAACTAGCGGGAGCGCCAGATACGCAGTATTTT.